The source of this TCR beta chain is a study of control samples from healthy donors and cancer patients. The CDR3 is 18 residues long. V shed 2 bases, J shed 3 bases, and the junction held 13 bases outside the gene matches. In germline, CDR1 is MDHEN, CDR2 SYDVKM. TCRdb's table, derived via immunoSEQ multiplex PCR, lists solely in-frame clones and lacks some. The sample contains 60,000 to 85,000 clones, approximately 92% of which appear only once. The sequence was obtained from a woman in her sixties or seventies in good health. The specimen sequenced was blood. J is TRBJ2-7 and V is TRBV28; TRBD2 agrees at 10 bases. The DNA of the CDR3 is TGTGCCAGCAGTTTAGGCGCCTGCCTAGCGGGGGTTTGCTACGAGCAGTACTTC. Amino acid sequence: CASSLGACLAGVCYEQYF.